The T cell receptor (beta chain) described here comes from a study of shared clonotypes between healthy human individuals. TCRdb's table, derived via immunoSEQ multiplex PCR, lists solely in-frame clones and lacks some. The sample lists roughly 1,800,000 clones, approximately 94% occurring once. As to this clone: The sample holds other DNA sequences that translate to the same CDR3.

The V gene lost 2 bases and the J gene lost 7 bases, with 9 bases spanning the gap. Germline values: CDR1 SGHTA, CDR2 FQGNSA. This CDR3 region has 12 residues. Selected positively for CCR7 and CD45RO-negative, naive CD8 cells excluded terminally differentiated effector memory CD45RA+ cells. This rearrangement joins TRBV7-2 to TRBJ2-7, with no clear D. The sequenced material came from naive CD8+ T cells sorted from blood. The TCR sequence derives from a man aged 18-30 years in good health. The CDR3 nucleotides read TGTGCCAGCAGCTTAAGTGGTTATGAGCAGTACTTC. Translation: CASSLSGYEQYF. The entire variable domain, with the rest obtained from reference TRBV7-2 and TRBJ2-7, is as follows: GAGVSQSPSNKVTEKGKDVELRCDPISGHTALYWYRQSLGQGLEFLIYFQGNSAPDKSGLPSDRFSAERTGGSVSTLTIQRTQQEDSAVYLCASSLSGYEQYFGPGTRLTVT.